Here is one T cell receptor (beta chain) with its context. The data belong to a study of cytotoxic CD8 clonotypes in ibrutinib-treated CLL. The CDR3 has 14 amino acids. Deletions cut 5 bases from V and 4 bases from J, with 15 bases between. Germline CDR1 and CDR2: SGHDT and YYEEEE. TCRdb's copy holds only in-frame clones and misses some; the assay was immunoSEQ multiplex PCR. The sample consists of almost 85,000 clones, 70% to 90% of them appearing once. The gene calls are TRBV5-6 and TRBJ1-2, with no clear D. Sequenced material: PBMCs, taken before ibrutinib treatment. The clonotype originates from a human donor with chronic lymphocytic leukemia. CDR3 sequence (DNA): TGTGCCAGCAGGGGGTGGATGCTGAGCTATGGCTACACCTTC. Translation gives CASRGWMLSYGYTF. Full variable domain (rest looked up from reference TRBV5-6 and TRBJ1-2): DAGVTQSPTHLIKTRGQQVTLRCSPKSGHDTVSWYQQALGQGPQFIFQYYEEEERQRGNFPDRFSGHQFPNYSSELNVNALLLGDSALYLCASRGWMLSYGYTFGSGTRLTVV.